The entry below describes one T cell receptor (beta chain). CDR3 length: 15 residues. V was clipped by 3 bases and J by 2 bases, with 14 bases between them. Germline CDR1 and CDR2: LNHDA and SQIVND (reference sequence). Participant-reported clinical history was the basis for cohort assignment. Symptom resolution, clearance, or two negative PCRs marked donors in Cohort 3 as recovered. Libraries were prepared by immunoSEQ multiplex PCR; TCRdb keeps only in-frame clonotypes and omits some of them. The sample holds 150,000 to 200,000 clones, about 90% seen once. The data are from a study of blood T cell repertoires in COVID-19. Study-wide background: From the United States, Italy and Spain came samples of acute and convalescent COVID-19. PBMCs, B-cell-depleted T cells, or T cells provided the cDNA or gDNA that made up the material.

This rearrangement joins TRBV19 to TRBJ2-7; possibly TRBD1 for D (6 bases). The TCR comes from a woman in her fifties or sixties who had recovered from COVID-19. Sequenced input: PBMCs or T cells enriched from blood (not recorded which). CDR3: CASSMRQGFTYEQYF. CDR3 bases: TGTGCCAGTAGTATGCGTCAGGGGTTCACCTACGAGCAGTACTTC.